This T cell receptor (beta chain) was recorded in a study of blood T cell repertoires in COVID-19. Across the study: Collection of acute and convalescent COVID-19 samples took place in the United States, Italy and Spain.

The germline V gene has CDR1 SGHNT and CDR2 YENEEA. CDR3 size: 15 residues. V was pared by 6 bases and J by 6 bases, with 10 bases of the junction left unmatched. Method: immunoSEQ multiplex PCR; TCRdb's copy keeps in-frame clones and lacks some. The repertoire consists of some 320,000 clones, with around nine tenths occurring once and the leading ten covering 2.5% to 3.5%. The sequence came from a woman aged 50 to 60 who had been exposed to COVID-19. The chain couples TRBV11-3 to TRBJ2-3, with TRBD1 matching 9 bases. Sequenced: PBMCs or T cells enriched from blood (not recorded which). DNA for the CDR3: TGTGCCAGCAGTCACACAGGGGGCGCGGGGGATACGCAGTATTTT. This encodes CASSHTGGAGDTQYF.